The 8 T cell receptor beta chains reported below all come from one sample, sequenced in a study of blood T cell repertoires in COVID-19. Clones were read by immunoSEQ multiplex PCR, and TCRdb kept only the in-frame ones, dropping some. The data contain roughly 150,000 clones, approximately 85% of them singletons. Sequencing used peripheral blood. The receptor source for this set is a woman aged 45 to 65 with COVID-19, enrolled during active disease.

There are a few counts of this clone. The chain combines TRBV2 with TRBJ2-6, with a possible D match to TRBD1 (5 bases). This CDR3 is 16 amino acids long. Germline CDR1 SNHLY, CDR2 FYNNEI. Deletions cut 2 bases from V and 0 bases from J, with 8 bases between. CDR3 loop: CASSELGASGANVLTF. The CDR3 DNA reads TGTGCCAGCAGTGAACTAGGGGCCTCTGGGGCCAACGTCCTGACTTTC.

In DNA, the CDR3 is TGTGCCTGGAGAGCTTACTCGGGACAGGGCAGCACAGATACGCAGTATTTT. Translated, it gives CAWRAYSGQGSTDTQYF. V gene TRBV30 combines with J gene TRBJ2-3; 9 bases are a match to TRBD1. This CDR3 is 17 amino acids long. Germline V lookup: CDR1 GTSNPN, CDR2 SVGIG (reference sequence). J was trimmed by 0 bases and V by 3 bases; bases with no gene match: 10.

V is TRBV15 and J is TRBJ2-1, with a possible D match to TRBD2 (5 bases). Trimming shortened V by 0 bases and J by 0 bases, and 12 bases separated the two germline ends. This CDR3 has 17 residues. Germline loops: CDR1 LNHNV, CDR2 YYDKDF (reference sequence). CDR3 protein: CATSRDAGSSSYNEQFF. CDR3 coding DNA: TGTGCCACCAGCAGAGATGCTGGGAGCAGCTCCTACAATGAGCAGTTCTTC. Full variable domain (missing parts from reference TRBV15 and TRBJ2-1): DAMVIQNPRYQVTQFGKPVTLSCSQTLNHNVMYWYQQKSSQAPKLLFHYYDKDFNNEADTPDNFQSRRPNTSFCFLDIRSPGLGDTAMYLCATSRDAGSSSYNEQFFGPGTRLTVL.

CDR3 sequence (DNA): TGTGCCAGCAGTCCATTGATGCCGGCAACTAATGAAAAACTGTTTTTT. It encodes CASSPLMPATNEKLFF. This chain connects TRBV6-2 or TRBV6-3 to TRBJ1-4; no reliable D call. The CDR3 extends over 16 amino acids. Looked up from germline, CDR1 is MNHEY and CDR2 is SVGEGT. V lost 5 bases to trimming and J lost 0 bases, with 13 bases between them.

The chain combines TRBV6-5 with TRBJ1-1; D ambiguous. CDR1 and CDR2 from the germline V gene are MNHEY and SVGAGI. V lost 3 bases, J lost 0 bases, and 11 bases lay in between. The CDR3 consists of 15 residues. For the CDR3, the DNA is TGTGCCAGCAGTTATAGGGAGGGTATGAACACTGAAGCTTTCTTT. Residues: CASSYREGMNTEAFF.

The CDR3 sequence is CSDYSGTGGNNYGYTF. The CDR3 region has the DNA TGCAGCGATTATTCCGGGACAGGGGGAAATAACTATGGCTACACCTTC. V is TRBV29-1 and J is TRBJ1-2; 11 bases line up with TRBD1. Unmatched junction bases numbered 11, after V lost 7 bases and J lost 1 base. This CDR3 has 16 amino acids. Looked up from germline, CDR1 is SQVTM and CDR2 is ANQGSEA.

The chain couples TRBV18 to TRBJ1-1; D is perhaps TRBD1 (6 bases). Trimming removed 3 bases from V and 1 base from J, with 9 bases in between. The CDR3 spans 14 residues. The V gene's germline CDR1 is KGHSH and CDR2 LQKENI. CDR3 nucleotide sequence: TGTGCCAGCTCACCTAGGACAGCGAACACTGAAGCTTTCTTT. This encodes CASSPRTANTEAFF.

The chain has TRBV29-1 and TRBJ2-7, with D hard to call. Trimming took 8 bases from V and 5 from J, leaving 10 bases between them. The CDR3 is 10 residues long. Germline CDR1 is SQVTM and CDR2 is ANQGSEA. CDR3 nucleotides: TGCAGCCAAGCAGGCCACGAGCAGTACTTC. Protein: CSQAGHEQYF.